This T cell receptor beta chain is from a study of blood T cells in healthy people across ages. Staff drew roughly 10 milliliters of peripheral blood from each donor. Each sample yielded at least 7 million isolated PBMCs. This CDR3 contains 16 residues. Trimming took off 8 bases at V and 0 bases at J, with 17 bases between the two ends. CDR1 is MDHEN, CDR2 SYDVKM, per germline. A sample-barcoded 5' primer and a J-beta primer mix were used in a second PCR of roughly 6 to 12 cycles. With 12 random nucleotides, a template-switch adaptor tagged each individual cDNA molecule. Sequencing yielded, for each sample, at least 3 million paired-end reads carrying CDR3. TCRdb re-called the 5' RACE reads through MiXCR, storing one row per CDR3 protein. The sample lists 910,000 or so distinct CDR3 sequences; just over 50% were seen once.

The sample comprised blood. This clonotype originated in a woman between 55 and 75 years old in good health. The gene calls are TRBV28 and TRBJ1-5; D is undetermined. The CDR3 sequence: CASARGTSGSNQPQHF. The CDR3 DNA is TGTGCCAGCGCCCGGGGTACGAGTGGTAGCAATCAGCCCCAGCATTTT.